One and the same sample provided the 18 T cell receptor beta chains below, sequenced in a study of T cells in Graves' hyperthyroidism and ophthalmopathy. What was amplified from RNA transcripts were TCR beta CDR3 regions. The TCR CDR3 was amplified in a first-round RT-PCR using the HTBI primer set. TCRdb reprocessed the multiplex PCR reads via MiXCR and lists one record per CDR3 protein. The table has about 200,000 distinct CDR3 sequences, around 17% seen once; the top ten hold roughly 49%. Sequencing was performed on blood. The receptors stem from a woman between 50 and 59 years old with Graves' hyperthyroidism.

This clonotype was detected only a few times. The chain has TRBV6-2 or TRBV6-3 and TRBJ2-5, with D tentatively TRBD2 (5 bases). V was trimmed by 6 bases and J by 8 bases, leaving 16 bases between them. The CDR3 length is 13 residues. Germline CDR1 and CDR2: MNHEY and SVGEGT. CDR3 in amino acids: CASSPSLRGTQYF. The CDR3 region has the DNA TGTGCCAGCAGCCCTAGCCTCCGGGGAACCCAGTACTTC.

For this clonotype: A read error may explain this, as a much larger clone is one base away. The chain carries TRBV20-1 and TRBJ2-7; TRBD1 is a possible D gene (6 bases). Trimming cost V 3 bases and J 6 bases, with 12 bases left between them. Germline V gene data show CDR1 as DFQATT and CDR2 as SNEGSKA (reference sequence). This CDR3 comprises 12 residues. The CDR3 DNA reads as TGCAGTGCTAGGGGGGCGGTTTTCGAGCAGTACTTC. Its protein is CSARGAVFEQYF.

This clonotype was detected ten times or more. The chain carries TRBV3-1 and TRBJ1-2, with 7 positions matching TRBD1. The CDR3 is made up of 14 amino acids. Germline V gene data show CDR1 as LGHDT and CDR2 as YNNKEL (reference sequence). Unmatched junction bases numbered 2, after V lost 1 base and J lost 3 bases. The CDR3 coding sequence is TGTGCCAGCAGCCAAGTAGGGGGCGACTATGGCTACACCTTC. Translating gives CASSQVGGDYGYTF.

This clonotype occurred many times. This chain connects TRBV28 to TRBJ1-5, with D perhaps matching TRBD1 (5 bases). CDR1 and CDR2 from the germline V gene are MDHEN and SYDVKM. Trimming removed 1 base from V and 0 bases from J, with 7 bases in between. The CDR3 has 15 amino acids. The chain's CDR3 is CASSLSGPSNQPQHF. CDR3 nucleotide sequence: TGTGCCAGCAGTTTATCGGGGCCTAGCAATCAGCCCCAGCATTTT.

In this sample, this clonotype turned up a few times. The chain carries TRBV12-5 and TRBJ1-1; 7 bases are shared with TRBD1. Germline CDR1 and CDR2: LGHNT and FRNRAP. This CDR3 spans 16 amino acids. Unmatched junction bases numbered 16, after V lost 6 bases and J lost 6 bases. In DNA, the CDR3 is TGTGCTAGTGGACCGAGCCAGACAGGGAGGGCGGCTGAAGCTTTCTTT. It translates to CASGPSQTGRAAEAFF.

The chain joins TRBV20-1 to TRBJ1-2; unclear D gene. The V and J ends lost 1 base and 0 bases respectively, with 6 bases between them. Germline lookup yields CDR1 DFQATT and CDR2 SNEGSKA (reference sequence). This CDR3 is built from 13 residues. CDR3 region: CSARGITNYGYTF. The CDR3 coding sequence is TGCAGTGCTAGAGGGATAACTAACTATGGCTACACCTTC.

With regard to this clonotype: The junction differs from germline at one of its ends, possibly a read error. V and J are TRBV7-6 and TRBJ2-5, with 12 bases lining up with TRBD2. The CDR3 spans 18 residues. Germline loops: CDR1 SGHVS, CDR2 FNYEAQ. The CDR3 sequence: CASSFPALAGGPGEAQYF. In DNA form, the CDR3 reads TGTGCCAGCAGCTTCCCAGCCCTAGCGGGAGGGCCGGGAGAGGCCCAGTACTTC.

This clonotype has at least ten counts. V is TRBV12-5 and J is TRBJ2-5; D gene uncertain. CDR1 and CDR2 (germline): LGHNT, FRNRAP. With 3 bases removed from V and 5 bases from J, the gap between germline ends came to 10 bases. CDR3 length: 13 residues. The CDR3, as DNA: TGTGCTAGTGGTTTTCCGTCCAGTGAGACCCAGTACTTC. It codes for CASGFPSSETQYF.

A note on this clonotype: One end of the junction is discordant with germline, which a read error may explain. Here the CDR3 DNA reads TGCAGTGCTAGAGATTCGGGGGGAAACACCGTATATTTT. It yields the protein CSARDSGGNTVYF. The rearrangement links TRBV20-1 to TRBJ1-3; tentatively, D is TRBD1 (5 bases). CDR3 length equals 13 residues. Germline V gene data show CDR1 as DFQATT and CDR2 as SNEGSKA (reference sequence).

This clonotype has a handful of counts. In DNA, the CDR3 is TGTGCCTGGAGGAAACAACAGGGGGCTGGAAACACCATATATTTT. Residues: CAWRKQQGAGNTIYF. V gene TRBV30 combines with J gene TRBJ1-3; 8 bases align to TRBD1. CDR1 is GTSNPN and CDR2 is SVGIG in the germline V gene (reference sequence). Trimming at V came to 3 bases and at J to 2 bases, leaving 6 bases not matched to a gene. There are 15 residues in the CDR3.

This clonotype was detected ten times or more. This chain uses TRBV11-3 with TRBJ2-1; 8 bases match TRBD2. The V segment lost 2 bases and the J segment 9 bases; nucleotides outside the gene matches: 9. This CDR3 region has 15 residues. In germline, CDR1 is SGHNT, CDR2 YENEEA. CDR3 bases: TGTGCCAGCAGCTTAATAGCGGGATCTTTAACTGAGCAGTTCTTC. It encodes CASSLIAGSLTEQFF.

The rearrangement links TRBV5-1 to TRBJ2-3, with unresolved D. The CDR3 extends over 13 amino acids. Germline V CDR1 and CDR2: SGHRS, YFSETQ. Trimming cost V 3 bases and J 0 bases, with 5 bases left between them. CDR3: CASSSSSTDTQYF. CDR3 DNA sequence: TGCGCCAGCAGCTCTTCTAGCACAGATACGCAGTATTTT.

At least ten counts were recorded for this clonotype. The CDR3 DNA reads TGTGCCAGCAGTCCGAATTTCCTGAGCTCCTACAATGAGCAGTTCTTC. Its translation is CASSPNFLSSYNEQFF. This chain uses TRBV6-2 or TRBV6-3 with TRBJ2-1; D gene ambiguous. The CDR3 runs 16 residues. CDR1 MNHEY and CDR2 SVGEGT come from the germline V gene. V lost 5 bases and J lost 0, with 14 bases in between.

The sample holds many counts of this clonotype. The chain joins TRBV5-5 to TRBJ1-2; a possible D gene is TRBD1 (6 bases). Per the germline V gene, CDR1 is SGHKS and CDR2 is YYEKEE (reference sequence). This CDR3 comprises 14 residues. Trimming shortened V by 7 bases and J by 4 bases, and 17 bases separated the two germline ends. The CDR3 loop reads CASRRDTDLYGYTF. In DNA, the CDR3 is TGTGCCAGCCGACGGGACACAGACCTCTATGGCTACACCTTC.

This clonotype was found many times. V and J are TRBV28 and TRBJ2-1; D is possibly TRBD2 (5 bases). CDR1 is MDHEN, CDR2 SYDVKM, per germline. V lost 3 bases and J 0 bases, leaving 12 bases between the germline ends. The CDR3 has 16 amino acids. CDR3 DNA: TGTGCCAGCAGTTTCGAAAGCGGCTACTCCTACAATGAGCAGTTCTTC. Its protein is CASSFESGYSYNEQFF.

The V gene is TRBV20-1, the J gene TRBJ1-5, with D perhaps matching TRBD1 (5 bases). V was pared by 5 bases and J by 1 base, with 12 bases between. Germline V gene sequence: CDR1 DFQATT, CDR2 SNEGSKA (reference sequence). The CDR3 has 14 amino acids. CDR3 loop: CSAGLGGSNQPQHF. The CDR3 DNA follows: TGCAGTGCTGGACTGGGGGGGAGCAATCAGCCCCAGCATTTT.

There are many counts of this clonotype. CDR3 DNA: TGTGCCAGCGGGACAGCCCCTAACTATGGCTACACCTTC. Translated, it gives CASGTAPNYGYTF. The chain links TRBV3-1 to TRBJ1-2; the match to TRBD1 covers 7 bases. The CDR3 contains 13 residues. Germline V gives CDR1 LGHDT, CDR2 YNNKEL (reference sequence). The junction had 3 bases not matched to a gene; V was cut back by 8 bases and J by 0 bases.

This clonotype was seen many times. V usage is TRBV3-1 and J usage is TRBJ2-1, with D perhaps matching TRBD2 (6 bases). Trimming took off 0 bases at V and 3 bases at J, with 18 bases between the two ends. This CDR3 is built from 18 residues. CDR1 and CDR2 from the germline V gene are LGHDT and YNNKEL (reference sequence). CDR3 nucleotide sequence: TGTGCCAGCAGCCAAGAGGTCTTCGGGACTTTCTACTACAATGAGCAGTTCTTC. Translating it yields CASSQEVFGTFYYNEQFF.